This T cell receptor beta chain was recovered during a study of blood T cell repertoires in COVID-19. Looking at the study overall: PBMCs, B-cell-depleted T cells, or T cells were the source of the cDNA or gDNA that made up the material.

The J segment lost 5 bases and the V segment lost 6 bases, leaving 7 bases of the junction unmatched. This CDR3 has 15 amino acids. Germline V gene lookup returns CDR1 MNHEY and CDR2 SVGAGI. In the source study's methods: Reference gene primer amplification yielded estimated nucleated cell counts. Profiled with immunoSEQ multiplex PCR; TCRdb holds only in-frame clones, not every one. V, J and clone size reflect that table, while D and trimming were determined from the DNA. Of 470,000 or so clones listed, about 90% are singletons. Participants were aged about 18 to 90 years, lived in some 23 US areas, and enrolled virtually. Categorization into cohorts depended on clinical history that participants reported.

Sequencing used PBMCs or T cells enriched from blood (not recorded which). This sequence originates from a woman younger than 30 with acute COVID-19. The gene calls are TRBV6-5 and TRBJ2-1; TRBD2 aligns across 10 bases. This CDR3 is CASRTGTSVDNEQFF. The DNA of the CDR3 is TGTGCCAGCAGAACCGGGACTAGCGTTGACAATGAGCAGTTCTTC.